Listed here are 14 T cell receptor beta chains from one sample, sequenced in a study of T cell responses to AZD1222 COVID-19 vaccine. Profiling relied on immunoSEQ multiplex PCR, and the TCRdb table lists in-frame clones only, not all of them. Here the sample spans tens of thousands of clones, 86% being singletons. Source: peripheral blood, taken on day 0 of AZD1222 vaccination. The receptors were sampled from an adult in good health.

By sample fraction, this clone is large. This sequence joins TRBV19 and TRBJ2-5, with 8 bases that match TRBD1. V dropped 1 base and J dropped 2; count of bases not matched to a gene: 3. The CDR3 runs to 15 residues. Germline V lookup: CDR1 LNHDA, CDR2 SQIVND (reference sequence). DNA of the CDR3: TGTGCCAGTAGTATAGGATACAGGGGGCAAGAGACCCAGTACTTC. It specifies CASSIGYRGQETQYF.

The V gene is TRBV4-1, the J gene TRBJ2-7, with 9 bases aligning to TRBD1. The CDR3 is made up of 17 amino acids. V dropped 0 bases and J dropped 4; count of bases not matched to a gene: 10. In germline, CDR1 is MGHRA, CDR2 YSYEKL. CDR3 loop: CASSQDLLDRGVYEQYF. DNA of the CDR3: TGCGCCAGCAGCCAAGATCTGTTGGACAGGGGTGTTTACGAGCAGTACTTC.

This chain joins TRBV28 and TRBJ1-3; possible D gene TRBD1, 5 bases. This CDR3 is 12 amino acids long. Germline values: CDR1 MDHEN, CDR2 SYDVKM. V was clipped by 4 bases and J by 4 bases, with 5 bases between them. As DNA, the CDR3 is TGTGCCAGCAGTTACAGGGGAAACACCATATATTTT. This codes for CASSYRGNTIYF.

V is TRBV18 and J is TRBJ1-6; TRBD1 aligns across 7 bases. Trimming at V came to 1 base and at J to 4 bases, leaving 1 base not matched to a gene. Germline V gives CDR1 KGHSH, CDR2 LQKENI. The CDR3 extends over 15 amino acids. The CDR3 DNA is TGTGCCAGCTCACCACGGGGACAGTATAATTCACCCCTCCACTTT. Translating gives CASSPRGQYNSPLHF.

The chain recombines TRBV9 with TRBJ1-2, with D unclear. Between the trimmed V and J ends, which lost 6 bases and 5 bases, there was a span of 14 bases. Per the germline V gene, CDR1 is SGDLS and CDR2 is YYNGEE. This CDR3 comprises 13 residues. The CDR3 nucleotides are TGTGCCAGCAAAGATGGTTCTGAATATGGCTACACCTTC. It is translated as CASKDGSEYGYTF. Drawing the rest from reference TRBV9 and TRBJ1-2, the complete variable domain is DSGVTQTPKHLITATGQRVTLRCSPRSGDLSVYWYQQSLDQGLQFLIQYYNGEERAKGNILERFSAQQFPDLHSELNLSSLELGDSALYFCASKDGSEYGYTFGSGTRLTVV.

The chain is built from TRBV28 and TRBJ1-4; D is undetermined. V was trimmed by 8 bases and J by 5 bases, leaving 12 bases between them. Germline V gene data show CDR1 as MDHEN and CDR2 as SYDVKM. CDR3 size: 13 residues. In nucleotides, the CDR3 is TGTGCCAGCCTTTCCCGGGGAAATGAAAAACTGTTTTTT. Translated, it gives CASLSRGNEKLFF.

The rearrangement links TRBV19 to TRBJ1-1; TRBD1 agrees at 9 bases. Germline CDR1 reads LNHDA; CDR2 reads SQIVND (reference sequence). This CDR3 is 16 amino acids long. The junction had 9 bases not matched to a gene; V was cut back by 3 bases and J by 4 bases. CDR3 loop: CASSIWAQGASTEAFF. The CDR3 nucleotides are TGTGCCAGTAGTATCTGGGCACAGGGGGCGAGCACTGAAGCTTTCTTT.

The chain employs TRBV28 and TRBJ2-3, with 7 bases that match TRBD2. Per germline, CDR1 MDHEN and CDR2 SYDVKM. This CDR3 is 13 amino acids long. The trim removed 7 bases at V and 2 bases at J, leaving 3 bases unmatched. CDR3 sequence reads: CASTSGLTDTQYF. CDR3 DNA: TGTGCCAGCACTAGCGGCCTCACAGATACGCAGTATTTT. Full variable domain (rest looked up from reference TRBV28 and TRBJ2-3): DVKVTQSSRYLVKRTGEKVFLECVQDMDHENMFWYRQDPGLGLRLIYFSYDVKMKEKGDIPEGYSVSREKKERFSLILESASTNQTSMYLCASTSGLTDTQYFGPGTRLTVL.

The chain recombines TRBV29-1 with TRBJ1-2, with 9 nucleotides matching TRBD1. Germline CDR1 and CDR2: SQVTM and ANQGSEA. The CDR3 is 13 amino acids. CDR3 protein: CSAGTQGATGYTF. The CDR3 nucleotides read TGCAGTGCAGGCACACAGGGGGCGACTGGCTACACCTTC.

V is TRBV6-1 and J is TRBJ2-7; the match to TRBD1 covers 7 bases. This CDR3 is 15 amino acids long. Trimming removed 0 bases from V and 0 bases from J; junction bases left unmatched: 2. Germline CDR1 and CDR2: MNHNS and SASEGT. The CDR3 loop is CASSEAWDSSYEQYF. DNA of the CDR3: TGTGCCAGCAGTGAAGCGTGGGACAGCTCCTACGAGCAGTACTTC.

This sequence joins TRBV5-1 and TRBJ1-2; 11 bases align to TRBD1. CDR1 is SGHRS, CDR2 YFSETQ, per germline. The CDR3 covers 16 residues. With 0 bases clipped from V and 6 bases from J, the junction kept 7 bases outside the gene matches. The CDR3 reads CASSLVGTGGPDGYTF. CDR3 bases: TGCGCCAGCAGCTTGGTGGGGACAGGGGGTCCTGATGGCTACACCTTC.

CDR3 DNA: TGTGCCAGTAGTATAACCGGGACAGGGATCTACGAGCAGTACTTC. Its translation is CASSITGTGIYEQYF. The V call is TRBV19, the J call TRBJ2-7, with 9 positions matching TRBD1. The CDR3 length is 15 residues. CDR1 is LNHDA, CDR2 SQIVND, per germline (reference sequence). V lost 2 bases, J lost 3 bases, and 5 bases stayed unmatched.

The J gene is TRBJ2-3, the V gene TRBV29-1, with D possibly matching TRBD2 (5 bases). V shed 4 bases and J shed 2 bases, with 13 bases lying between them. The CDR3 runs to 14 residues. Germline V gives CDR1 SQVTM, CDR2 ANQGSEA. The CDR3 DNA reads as TGCAGCGTTGTAGGCGGAGGAATCACAGATACGCAGTATTTT. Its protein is CSVVGGGITDTQYF.

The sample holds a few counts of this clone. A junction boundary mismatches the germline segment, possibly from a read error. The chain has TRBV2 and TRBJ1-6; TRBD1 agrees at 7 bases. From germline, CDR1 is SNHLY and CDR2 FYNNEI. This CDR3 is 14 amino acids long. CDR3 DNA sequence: TGTGCCAGCAGCGAAGACAGGGCAGATTCACCCCTCCACTTT. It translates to CASSEDRADSPLHF.